Each of the 2 T cell receptor beta chains below was sequenced from the same sample in a study of T cells after yellow fever vaccination. TCRdb redid the calling of the 5' RACE reads with MiXCR, one entry per CDR3 protein. The table lists just under 600,000 distinct CDR3 sequences, roughly 13% of them singletons, with about an eighth in the top ten. The sequenced sample was PBMCs, obtained on the day of the yellow fever booster vaccination. Source of these receptors: a man aged 25-45 years who received the YFV17D yellow fever vaccine.

This clonotype was counted only a few times. V usage is TRBV12-3 or TRBV12-4 and J usage is TRBJ2-7; 10 bases agree with TRBD2. The CDR3 contains 18 residues. J lost 6 bases, V lost 3 bases, and 17 bases had no gene match. The CDR3 bases are TGTGCCAGCAGTTTCGGGCTAGCGGGAGCCTCTGAACACCCCGAGCAGTACTTC. Translation gives CASSFGLAGASEHPEQYF.

This sequence joins TRBV7-9 and TRBJ2-4; no clear D. The CDR3 consists of 13 residues. Germline V gene data show CDR1 as SEHNR and CDR2 as FQNEAQ (reference sequence). Trimming shortened V by 3 bases and J by 15 bases, and 18 bases separated the two germline ends. The chain's CDR3 is CASSLSPTPEWYF. CDR3 nucleotide sequence: TGTGCCAGCAGCTTGAGCCCAACGCCGGAGTGGTACTTC.